This T cell receptor (beta chain) was identified in a study of blood T cell repertoires in COVID-19. For the study at large: The samples span acute and convalescent COVID-19 from the United States, Italy and Spain.

Those enrolled in Seattle joined during active infection and were followed longitudinally afterward. Per the study methods: Estimation of nucleated cell counts was performed using reference gene primer amplification. Generated by immunoSEQ multiplex PCR, the TCRdb table keeps only in-frame clones and is missing some. The V and J calls and clone size were taken over from that table, and D and trimming were inferred from the DNA. The sample gives about 270,000 clones, 65% to 85% of which show up once; roughly 1.5% is in the top ten. The V gene lost 6 bases and the J gene lost 6 bases, with 13 bases spanning the gap. CDR3 length: 13 amino acids. CDR1 and CDR2 from the germline V gene are MNHEY and SMNVEV (reference sequence).

Input material: peripheral blood. The sequence was collected from a human donor with COVID-19, enrolled during active disease. The donor label of this sample is uncertain. V is TRBV27 and J is TRBJ2-3; TRBD2 is a possible D gene (6 bases). The CDR3 region is CASRPSGGDTQYF. The DNA for the CDR3 is TGTGCCAGCAGACCAAGTGGGGGGGATACGCAGTATTTT.